This T cell receptor (beta chain) was documented in a study of vaccination effects on CD4 cells after COVID-19. Points from the study as a whole: Clones induced by infection and by vaccine showed marked clonal contraction late after vaccination.

Here immunoSEQ multiplex PCR was the method, and the copy in TCRdb shows in-frame clones only, minus some. The table lists around 20,000 clones, less than 85% of them singletons. Concerning this clone itself: What it binds is unknown.

Trimming cost V 0 bases and J 5 bases; bases outside gene matches: 5. The CDR3 is made up of 15 amino acids. Germline assignment: CDR1 SGHNT and CDR2 YYREEE (reference sequence). Before sequencing took place, the ViraFEST assay used viral peptide pools to expand antigen-specific CD4+ T cells. Following culture for more than 9 days, CD4+ T cells were isolated. This individual tested PCR-positive for SARS-CoV-2 infection between March and December 2020. Cultures received IL-2 medium that replaced half the medium on days 3 and 7. The source was CD4+ T cells from PBMCs cultured with a peptide pool, collected before COVID-19 vaccination. The sequence derives from a human donor who had a prior SARS-CoV-2 infection. The chain uses TRBV5-4 and TRBJ2-1, with TRBD2 identical over 7 bases. CDR3 in amino acids: CASSLVGGSNNEQFF. The DNA of the CDR3 is TGTGCCAGCAGCTTGGTTGGCGGGAGCAACAATGAGCAGTTCTTC. Full variable domain (outside the CDR3, taken from reference TRBV5-4 and TRBJ2-1): ETGVTQSPTHLIKTRGQQVTLRCSSQSGHNTVSWYQQALGQGPQFIFQYYREEENGRGNFPPRFSGLQFPNYSSELNVNALELDDSALYLCASSLVGGSNNEQFFGPGTRLTVL.